This passage covers 31 T cell receptor beta chains from one sample sequenced in a study of cytomegalovirus exposure and HLA in healthy donors. The PCR was carried out with 60 Vbeta primers and 13 Jbeta primers. The data were produced by immunoSEQ multiplex PCR, yet TCRdb's version contains in-frame clones alone and is incomplete. The sample yields under 200,000 clones, around 68% seen once. The specimen was PBMCs. These receptors were obtained from a man between 45 and 60 years old in good health and CMV-seronegative.

V usage is TRBV18 and J usage is TRBJ2-5, with D perhaps TRBD1 (5 bases). V was pared by 0 bases and J by 1 base, with 15 bases between. Germline loops: CDR1 KGHSH, CDR2 LQKENI. The CDR3 has 17 residues. CDR3 protein: CASSPPGPGRFQETQYF. In DNA, the CDR3 is TGTGCCAGCTCACCACCGGGCCCAGGGCGGTTCCAAGAGACCCAGTACTTC. The whole variable domain, filled in from reference TRBV18 and TRBJ2-5, reads NAGVMQNPRHLVRRRGQEARLRCSPMKGHSHVYWYRQLPEEGLKFMVYLQKENIIDESGMPKERFSAEFPKEGPSILRIQQVVRGDSAAYFCASSPPGPGRFQETQYFGPGTRLLVL.

The chain joins TRBV12-5 to TRBJ2-5; D is perhaps TRBD1 (5 bases). V lost 1 base and J 4 bases, leaving 10 bases between the germline ends. Germline V gene lookup returns CDR1 LGHNT and CDR2 FRNRAP. This CDR3 contains 14 residues. The CDR3 here is CASGLGGWGETQYF. CDR3 bases: TGTGCTAGTGGTTTGGGGGGCTGGGGAGAGACCCAGTACTTC.

There are a few counts of this clone. V is TRBV7-2 and J is TRBJ2-4; a weak D match, TRBD2 (7 bases). V was trimmed by 1 base and J by 5 bases, leaving 15 bases between them. CDR1 is SGHTA, CDR2 FQGNSA, per germline. The CDR3 is made up of 16 amino acids. The CDR3 sequence: CASSLVGGAEQNIQYF. The CDR3 DNA is TGTGCCAGCAGCTTAGTGGGGGGGGCAGAACAAAACATTCAGTACTTC. The complete variable domain, with remaining parts taken from reference TRBV7-2 and TRBJ2-4, reads GAGVSQSPSNKVTEKGKDVELRCDPISGHTALYWYRQSLGQGLEFLIYFQGNSAPDKSGLPSDRFSAERTGGSVSTLTIQRTQQEDSAVYLCASSLVGGAEQNIQYFGAGTRLSVL.

The chain joins TRBV2 to TRBJ1-1; D is uncertain. The germline CDR1 and CDR2 sequences are SNHLY and FYNNEI. The CDR3 contains 12 residues. Deletions cut 6 bases from V and 4 bases from J, with 9 bases between. CDR3: CASRARGTEAFF. CDR3 in DNA: TGTGCCAGCAGGGCCCGCGGCACTGAAGCTTTCTTT.

V is TRBV25-1 and J is TRBJ1-6; TRBD1 aligns across 9 bases. In germline, CDR1 is MGHDK, CDR2 SYGVNS. The CDR3 loop spans 15 amino acids. V gave up 4 bases and J gave up 9 bases; unmatched junction bases: 7. CDR3: CASSGTGTGISPLHF. In DNA, the CDR3 is TGTGCCAGCAGTGGGACCGGGACAGGGATTTCACCCCTCCACTTT.

The chain has TRBV6-4 and TRBJ1-1, with TRBD1 matching over 12 bases. This CDR3 is built from 16 residues. Germline assignment: CDR1 MRHNA and CDR2 SNTAGT. Trimming at V came to 6 bases and at J to 1 base, leaving 6 bases not matched to a gene. The DNA for the CDR3 is TGTGCCAGCAGCCCGGGACAGGGGGCCCCGAACACTGAAGCTTTCTTT. Protein: CASSPGQGAPNTEAFF.

This clone was detected once. V usage is TRBV29-1 and J usage is TRBJ2-7, with no clear D. This CDR3 has 14 residues. Trimming removed 3 bases at V and 5 bases at J, with 17 bases between. The germline V gene encodes CDR1 SQVTM and CDR2 ANQGSEA. The CDR3 is CSVDARQEKHEQYF. The CDR3 DNA sequence: TGCAGCGTTGACGCCCGGCAGGAAAAGCACGAGCAGTACTTC.

Points on this clone: Mismatch with germline at one junction end may stem from a read error. The chain couples TRBV5-6 to TRBJ2-1; unclear D gene. Per germline, CDR1 SGHDT and CDR2 YYEEEE. The CDR3 has 14 residues. The CDR3 reads CASSFLDSSNEQFF. The CDR3 DNA follows: TGTGCCAGCAGCTTTCTCGACTCCTCCAATGAGCAGTTCTTC.

The V gene is TRBV7-8, the J gene TRBJ1-2; tentative D call: TRBD1 (5 bases). The CDR3 is made up of 15 amino acids. Germline CDR1 and CDR2: SGHVS and FQNEAQ. V was pared by 5 bases and J by 5 bases, with 18 bases between. CDR3 DNA sequence: TGTGCCAGCAGCCCCCGAGGAGGGGAGAGATATGGCTACACCTTC. Its translation is CASSPRGGERYGYTF. The whole variable domain, filled in from reference TRBV7-8 and TRBJ1-2, reads GAGVSQSPRYKVAKRGQDVALRCDPISGHVSLFWYQQALGQGPEFLTYFQNEAQLDKSGLPSDRFFAERPEGSVSTLKIQRTQQEDSAVYLCASSPRGGERYGYTFGSGTRLTVV.

The J gene is TRBJ1-1, the V gene TRBV25-1; TRBD1 is a possible D gene (5 bases). CDR1 and CDR2 from the germline V gene are MGHDK and SYGVNS. V lost 1 base, J lost 4 bases, and 10 bases lay in between. The CDR3 length is 14 residues. The CDR3 DNA reads as TGTGCCAGCAGTGAATGGGGGGGGAGCACTGAAGCTTTCTTT. This sequence encodes CASSEWGGSTEAFF. Variable domain in full (rest from reference TRBV25-1 and TRBJ1-1): EADIYQTPRYLVIGTGKKITLECSQTMGHDKMYWYQQDPGMELHLIHYSYGVNSTEKGDLSSESTVSRIRTEHFPLTLESARPSHTSQYLCASSEWGGSTEAFFGQGTRLTVV.

The CDR3 spells CAISERTDYNSPLHF. The CDR3 region has the DNA TGTGCCATCAGTGAGCGGACAGATTATAATTCACCCCTCCACTTT. The rearrangement links TRBV10-3 to TRBJ1-6, with D possibly being TRBD1 (6 bases). The CDR3 is 15 amino acids. V was trimmed by 2 bases and J by 4 bases, leaving 9 bases between them. Germline V lookup: CDR1 ENHRY, CDR2 SYGVKD.

This clone occurred once. The rearrangement uses TRBV7-2 and TRBJ2-3; D is undetermined. Trimming removed 2 bases from V and 6 bases from J, with 6 bases in between. CDR1 and CDR2 (germline): SGHTA, FQGNSA. The CDR3 length is 12 residues. The CDR3: CASSLLRDTQYF. DNA of the CDR3: TGTGCCAGCAGCTTACTCCGGGATACGCAGTATTTT.

J is TRBJ2-7 and V is TRBV7-6; maybe TRBD1 (5 bases). There are 15 residues in the CDR3. V lost 2 bases and J lost 3, with 14 bases in between. Germline V gives CDR1 SGHVS, CDR2 FNYEAQ. CDR3 DNA sequence: TGTGCCAGCAGCTTATTGGGGCAGGGCGACTACGAGCAGTACTTC. Its protein is CASSLLGQGDYEQYF.

The V and J genes are TRBV27 and TRBJ1-4; 10 bases are shared with TRBD1. J was trimmed by 7 bases and V by 5 bases; bases with no gene match: 7. Germline V lookup: CDR1 MNHEY, CDR2 SMNVEV (reference sequence). This CDR3 has 15 amino acids. CDR3 DNA: TGTGCCAGCAGTCCACGACAGGGGGCAGGTGAAAAACTGTTTTTT. It translates to CASSPRQGAGEKLFF.

This chain links TRBV2 with TRBJ1-1; tentatively, D is TRBD1 (6 bases). Germline lookup yields CDR1 SNHLY and CDR2 FYNNEI. This CDR3 has 15 residues. V lost 5 bases and J lost 4, with 17 bases in between. CDR3 DNA sequence: TGTGCCAGCAGTAAACAGGGAGGGGGGATCACTGAAGCTTTCTTT. Translation gives CASSKQGGGITEAFF.

The sample holds one count of this clone. The chain links TRBV19 to TRBJ1-1; 7 nucleotides align to TRBD1. The CDR3 has 14 amino acids. Germline trimming cut 5 bases from V and 3 bases from J; bases unmatched to any gene: 6. Germline assignment: CDR1 LNHDA and CDR2 SQIVND (reference sequence). The CDR3 here is CASSPRQGHTEAFF. The DNA of the CDR3 is TGTGCCAGTAGTCCGCGACAGGGCCACACTGAAGCTTTCTTT.

A few counts support this clone. The gene calls are TRBV18 and TRBJ1-1, with 10 bases aligning to TRBD1. The CDR3 loop spans 18 amino acids. Trimming took 2 bases from V and 4 from J; bases not matched to a gene: 13. Per the germline V gene, CDR1 is KGHSH and CDR2 is LQKENI. CDR3 bases: TGTGCCAGCTCACCAGGGACCGGGACAGGGGTTTTGGGCACTGAAGCTTTCTTT. This encodes CASSPGTGTGVLGTEAFF. The variable domain in full, completed from reference TRBV18 and TRBJ1-1, reads NAGVMQNPRHLVRRRGQEARLRCSPMKGHSHVYWYRQLPEEGLKFMVYLQKENIIDESGMPKERFSAEFPKEGPSILRIQQVVRGDSAAYFCASSPGTGTGVLGTEAFFGQGTRLTVV.

The genes are TRBV19 and TRBJ1-1; D is ambiguous. CDR3 length equals 13 residues. Germline CDR1 and CDR2: LNHDA and SQIVND (reference sequence). Trimming took 11 bases from V and 0 from J, leaving 13 bases between them. CDR3 amino acids: CASNARMNTEAFF. The CDR3 DNA sequence: TGTGCCTCCAACGCCAGAATGAACACTGAAGCTTTCTTT.

The V gene is TRBV4-3, the J gene TRBJ2-2; D is undetermined. V lost 1 base and J 1 base, leaving 16 bases between the germline ends. CDR3 length: 18 residues. Germline CDR1 reads LGHNA; CDR2 reads YSLEER. This chain's CDR3 is CASSQVPSVMGNTGELFF. DNA for the CDR3: TGCGCCAGCAGCCAAGTCCCCAGCGTGATGGGGAACACCGGGGAGCTGTTTTTT.

This clone occurred a few times. This sequence joins TRBV28 and TRBJ2-5; weak D call: TRBD1 (6 bases). The germline gives CDR1 MDHEN, CDR2 SYDVKM. V lost 3 bases and J 0 bases, leaving 8 bases between the germline ends. This CDR3 contains 14 residues. The chain's CDR3 is CASSFGTYQETQYF. In DNA form, the CDR3 reads TGTGCCAGCAGTTTCGGGACATACCAAGAGACCCAGTACTTC. Full variable domain (remainder filled in from reference TRBV28 and TRBJ2-5): DVKVTQSSRYLVKRTGEKVFLECVQDMDHENMFWYRQDPGLGLRLIYFSYDVKMKEKGDIPEGYSVSREKKERFSLILESASTNQTSMYLCASSFGTYQETQYFGPGTRLLVL.

This clone was seen only once. The J gene is TRBJ1-6, the V gene TRBV19, with TRBD1 matching over 8 bases. The length of the CDR3 is 18 residues. V dropped 4 bases and J dropped 10; count of bases not matched to a gene: 18. Germline CDR1 reads LNHDA; CDR2 reads SQIVND (reference sequence). For the CDR3, the DNA is TGTGCCAGTAGTACTATGACCGGGACAGGCACGGGGAGGTCACCCCTCCACTTT. The encoded protein is CASSTMTGTGTGRSPLHF.

In this sample, this clone turned up a few times. The genes are TRBV7-9 and TRBJ1-5; no reliable D call. This CDR3 is 16 amino acids long. Germline loops: CDR1 SEHNR, CDR2 FQNEAQ (reference sequence). V dropped 1 base and J dropped 4 bases, with 14 bases sitting between them. CDR3 coding DNA: TGTGCCAGCAGCTTAGGAGATGGGCAGCCGAATCAGCCCCAGCATTTT. Its protein is CASSLGDGQPNQPQHF.

This chain joins TRBV5-6 and TRBJ1-2; D might be TRBD1 (5 bases). Germline-derived CDR1 and CDR2 are SGHDT and YYEEEE. The CDR3 is 14 amino acids. Trimming cost V 0 bases and J 5 bases, with 11 bases left between them. CDR3 amino acids: CASSLADSSYGYTF. CDR3 bases: TGTGCCAGCAGCTTGGCCGACAGTTCATATGGCTACACCTTC.

The chain uses TRBV7-8 and TRBJ2-2; the D gene is possibly TRBD1 (6 bases). The CDR3 consists of 15 residues. CDR1 is SGHVS and CDR2 is FQNEAQ in the germline V gene. V lost 5 bases and J 4 bases, leaving 14 bases between the germline ends. The CDR3 sequence: CASSPRRGGTGELFF. In DNA, the CDR3 is TGTGCCAGCAGCCCCCGCAGGGGCGGCACCGGGGAGCTGTTTTTT.

This clone was seen a few times. The chain couples TRBV28 to TRBJ1-6; D is perhaps TRBD1 (5 bases). The CDR3 length is 14 residues. In germline, CDR1 is MDHEN, CDR2 SYDVKM. The V end lost 9 bases, the J end lost 7 bases, and 16 bases lay between the germline ends. CDR3: CASTGGGGNSPLHF. In DNA, the CDR3 is TGTGCCAGTACCGGGGGGGGTGGGAATTCACCCCTCCACTTT.

The rearrangement joins TRBV19 to TRBJ2-5; 8 positions agree with TRBD1. Losses at the gene ends were 7 bases for V and 2 bases for J; bases not matched to a gene: 15. This CDR3 comprises 17 residues. The germline V gene encodes CDR1 LNHDA and CDR2 SQIVND (reference sequence). DNA for the CDR3: TGTGCCAGTACCACACGGGGGCAGGGGGCTTTTCAAGAGACCCAGTACTTC. Its protein is CASTTRGQGAFQETQYF.

V is TRBV28 and J is TRBJ1-1, with TRBD1 matching over 10 bases. This CDR3 is 12 amino acids long. With 3 bases clipped from V and 10 bases from J, the junction kept 2 bases outside the gene matches. In germline, CDR1 is MDHEN, CDR2 SYDVKM. The CDR3 loop reads CASSLDRGGAFF. CDR3 bases: TGTGCCAGCAGTTTGGACAGGGGGGGAGCTTTCTTT.

This rearrangement joins TRBV18 to TRBJ2-5, with a possible D match to TRBD1 (5 bases). CDR1 and CDR2 from the germline V gene are KGHSH and LQKENI. Between the trimmed V and J ends, which lost 3 bases and 1 base, there was a span of 6 bases. The length of the CDR3 is 13 residues. The CDR3 DNA reads TGTGCCAGCTCACCGCAGGGCCAAGAGACCCAGTACTTC. This gives the protein CASSPQGQETQYF.

The chain recombines TRBV2 with TRBJ1-4, with 7 bases matching TRBD1. The CDR3 loop spans 16 amino acids. The trim removed 6 bases at V and 5 bases at J, leaving 12 bases unmatched. The germline CDR1 and CDR2 sequences are SNHLY and FYNNEI. DNA for the CDR3: TGTGCCAGCAGCACCCAAGGACAGGCCTCCAATGAAAAACTGTTTTTT. As protein: CASSTQGQASNEKLFF.

V and J are TRBV5-1 and TRBJ1-5; 9 bases line up with TRBD1. This CDR3 has 15 amino acids. The V and J ends lost 4 bases and 4 bases, in that order; junction bases with no gene match: 6. Germline loops: CDR1 SGHRS, CDR2 YFSETQ. The CDR3 bases are TGCGCCAGCAGCCCCCTGGGACAGGGTAATCAGCCCCAGCATTTT. Encoded protein: CASSPLGQGNQPQHF.

The chain has TRBV7-2 and TRBJ2-7; no firm D call. The germline gives CDR1 SGHTA, CDR2 FQGNSA. There are 16 residues in the CDR3. V lost 1 base and J 0 bases, leaving 13 bases between the germline ends. CDR3 nucleotide sequence: TGTGCCAGCAGCTTAGATCTATCGCGGTTCTCCTACGAGCAGTACTTC. It translates to CASSLDLSRFSYEQYF. Using reference TRBV7-2 and TRBJ2-7 for the parts outside the CDR3, the full variable domain is GAGVSQSPSNKVTEKGKDVELRCDPISGHTALYWYRQSLGQGLEFLIYFQGNSAPDKSGLPSDRFSAERTGGSVSTLTIQRTQQEDSAVYLCASSLDLSRFSYEQYFGPGTRLTVT.